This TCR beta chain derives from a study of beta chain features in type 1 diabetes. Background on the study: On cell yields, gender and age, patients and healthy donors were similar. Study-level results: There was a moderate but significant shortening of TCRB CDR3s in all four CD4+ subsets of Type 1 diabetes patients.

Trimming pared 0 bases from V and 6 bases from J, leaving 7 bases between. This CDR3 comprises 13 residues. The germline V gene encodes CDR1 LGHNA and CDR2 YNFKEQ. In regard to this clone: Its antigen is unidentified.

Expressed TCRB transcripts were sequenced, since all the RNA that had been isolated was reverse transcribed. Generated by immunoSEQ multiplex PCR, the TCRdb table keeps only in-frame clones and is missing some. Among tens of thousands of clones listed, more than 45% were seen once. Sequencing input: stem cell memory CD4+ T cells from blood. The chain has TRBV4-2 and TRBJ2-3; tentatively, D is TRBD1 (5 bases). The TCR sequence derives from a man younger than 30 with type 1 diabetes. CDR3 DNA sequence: TGTGCCAGCAGCCAAGATTCAGGGGATACGCAGTATTTT. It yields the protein CASSQDSGDTQYF.